This T cell receptor beta chain was documented in a study of cytomegalovirus exposure and HLA in healthy donors. Findings and caveats of the study: Reports indicated that the classifier achieved high specificity and sensitivity in diagnosing cytomegalovirus status. Beyond CMV serostatus, there was no information to go on about immune exposure.

Germline trimming cut 1 base from V and 6 bases from J; bases unmatched to any gene: 3. CDR1 and CDR2 from the germline V gene are SGHNT and YENEEA. The CDR3 extends over 15 amino acids. Both 60 Vbeta primers and 13 Jbeta primers went into the PCR. Clones were read by immunoSEQ multiplex PCR, and TCRdb kept only the in-frame ones, dropping some. The data contain approximately 180,000 clones, around 84% of them seen just once; the ten biggest clones take up roughly 1.5%. To note about this clone: Antigen unknown.

V gene TRBV11-3 combines with J gene TRBJ2-1, with 10 bases lining up with TRBD2. Sequencing was done on a sample of PBMCs. This clonotype was sampled from a woman aged 18-29 years in good health and CMV-seronegative. For the CDR3, the DNA is TGTGCCAGCAGCTTAGGGGGACTAGCGCCCAATGAGCAGTTCTTC. It encodes CASSLGGLAPNEQFF.